This T cell receptor (beta chain) is drawn from a study of blood T cell repertoires in COVID-19. On the study more broadly: Acute and convalescent COVID-19 specimens originated in the United States, Italy and Spain.

In the authors' workflow: Nucleated cell number was recorded as an estimate derived from reference gene primer amplification. The repertoire was sequenced with immunoSEQ multiplex PCR; TCRdb's copy has only in-frame clones and lacks some. V, J and clone size are those of that table, while D and trimming were read from the DNA. The data show some 250,000 clones, about 90% seen once. The CDR3 consists of 14 residues. Trimming took 5 bases from V and 2 from J, leaving 12 bases between them. Germline loops: CDR1 SGHRS, CDR2 YFSETQ. The sequence was obtained from a woman younger than 45 who had recovered from COVID-19. The chain has TRBV5-1 and TRBJ2-3; TRBD1 is a possible D gene (5 bases). Sequencing was performed on peripheral blood. CDR3 nucleotide sequence: TGCGCCAGCAGAAAAGGGGATCCCACAGATACGCAGTATTTT. Amino acids: CASRKGDPTDTQYF.